The sequence of this T cell receptor beta chain was determined in a study of cytomegalovirus exposure and HLA in healthy donors. Findings and limits, study-wide: Analyses of presence/absence relied on an assumption of roughly uniform sequencing depth across donors. As was reported, the classifier diagnosed cytomegalovirus status with high specificity and sensitivity.

Researchers ran the PCR with 60 Vbeta and 13 Jbeta primers. Data came from immunoSEQ multiplex PCR; TCRdb stores just in-frame clones and leaves some out. The table includes fewer than 100,000 clones, 65% to 85% detected once. The CDR3 spans 12 residues. Per germline, CDR1 SQVTM and CDR2 ANQGSEA. V was trimmed by 7 bases and J by 2 bases, leaving 10 bases between them. Concerning this clone: What it recognizes is unknown.

The J gene is TRBJ2-3, the V gene TRBV29-1; no clear D. The specimen sequenced was PBMCs. The receptor comes from a man aged 35 to 55 in good health and CMV-seronegative. The CDR3 coding sequence is TGCAGCGAACGCGGCAACACAGATACGCAGTATTTT. Protein product: CSERGNTDTQYF.